One sample yielded the 10 T cell receptor beta chains listed below, sequenced in a study of STAT5B mutations in CD4+ large granular lymphocyte leukemia. Here immunoSEQ multiplex PCR was the method, and the copy in TCRdb shows in-frame clones only, minus some. The sample lists thousands of clones; roughly 74% were seen once. Material for sequencing was PBMCs. The receptors were sampled from a woman in her 70s with CD4+ T-cell large granular lymphocyte leukemia.

The V gene is TRBV5-1, the J gene TRBJ2-1, with 7 bases lining up with TRBD2. V was clipped by 6 bases and J by 6 bases; unmatched bases: 6. There are 13 residues in the CDR3. In germline, CDR1 is SGHRS, CDR2 YFSETQ. The CDR3 coding sequence is TGCGCCAGCACCCGGGGGGTTCGCAATGAGCAGTTCTTC. Its translation: CASTRGVRNEQFF.

The chain employs TRBV5-1 and TRBJ1-1; 8 bases are a match to TRBD1. The V gene's germline CDR1 is SGHRS and CDR2 YFSETQ. The V gene end was trimmed by 5 bases and the J gene end by 3 bases; junction bases not matched to a gene: 3. The CDR3 extends over 13 amino acids. DNA for the CDR3: TGCGCCAGCAGGGGACAGGAGGACACTGAAGCTTTCTTT. Protein: CASRGQEDTEAFF.

The chain joins TRBV5-4 to TRBJ2-7, with TRBD2 as a possible D gene (5 bases). V lost 4 bases to trimming and J lost 6 bases, with 17 bases between them. CDR1 and CDR2 from the germline V gene are SGHNT and YYREEE (reference sequence). The CDR3 spans 14 residues. CDR3 residues: CASSLGSRASEQYF. The CDR3 DNA sequence: TGTGCCAGCAGCCTGGGGTCGAGGGCTAGCGAGCAGTACTTC.

This clone is medium-sized in the sample. The rearrangement uses TRBV7-2 and TRBJ1-5; tentative D call: TRBD1 (6 bases). The CDR3 loop spans 12 amino acids. The germline CDR1 and CDR2 sequences are SGHTA and FQGNSA. Trimming cost V 7 bases and J 2 bases, with 6 bases left between them. CDR3 region: CASNRGNQPQHF. The CDR3, as DNA: TGTGCCAGCAACAGGGGCAATCAGCCCCAGCATTTT.

The V call is TRBV28, the J call TRBJ1-2; a weak D match, TRBD1 (5 bases). This CDR3 region has 15 residues. CDR1 MDHEN and CDR2 SYDVKM come from the germline V gene. Between the trimmed V and J ends, which lost 5 bases and 5 bases, there was a span of 18 bases. The CDR3 sequence is CASSPALTGVYGYTF. The CDR3 coding sequence is TGTGCCAGCAGTCCAGCGCTCACAGGAGTATATGGCTACACCTTC.

The chain uses TRBV9 and TRBJ2-1, with 12 bases lining up with TRBD2. The J segment lost 6 bases and the V segment lost 7 bases, leaving 17 bases of the junction unmatched. Germline loops: CDR1 SGDLS, CDR2 YYNGEE. The CDR3 contains 18 residues. The CDR3 DNA follows: TGTGCCAGCGGCCGGGGACTAGCGGGCCAAGGGGGGGGCAATGAGCAGTTCTTC. This codes for CASGRGLAGQGGGNEQFF.

CDR3: CASSLASRYEQYF. CDR3 DNA sequence: TGTGCCAGCAGCTTAGCATCTCGATACGAGCAGTACTTC. The rearrangement uses TRBV7-8 and TRBJ2-7; no clear D gene. V shed 0 bases and J shed 4 bases, with 7 bases lying between them. Germline V CDR1 and CDR2: SGHVS, FQNEAQ. The CDR3 spans 13 residues.

This clone was counted only a few times. The CDR3 loop reads CASGPWVNTEAFF. DNA of the CDR3: TGCGCCAGCGGCCCGTGGGTGAACACTGAAGCTTTCTTT. This rearrangement joins TRBV10-2 to TRBJ1-1; D is unresolved. This CDR3 has 13 residues. Per the germline V gene, CDR1 is WSHSY and CDR2 is SAAADI. V lost 8 bases, J lost 0 bases, and 10 bases lay in between.

This clone was seen once. This chain uses TRBV27 with TRBJ2-7; D is possibly TRBD1 (6 bases). Germline CDR1 and CDR2: MNHEY and SMNVEV (reference sequence). Trimming pared 6 bases from V and 2 bases from J, leaving 17 bases between. The CDR3 is 15 amino acids. The CDR3 spells CASSTILDRTYEQYF. In nucleotides, the CDR3 is TGTGCCAGCAGCACAATCCTGGACAGAACCTACGAGCAGTACTTC.

The chain carries TRBV9 and TRBJ1-2; weak D call: TRBD1 (6 bases). The CDR3 is 15 amino acids. V lost 4 bases to trimming and J lost 3 bases, with 16 bases between them. CDR1 is SGDLS, CDR2 YYNGEE, per germline. This chain's CDR3 is CASSKNTGFDYGYTF. For the CDR3, the DNA is TGTGCCAGCAGCAAAAATACAGGGTTCGACTATGGCTACACCTTC.